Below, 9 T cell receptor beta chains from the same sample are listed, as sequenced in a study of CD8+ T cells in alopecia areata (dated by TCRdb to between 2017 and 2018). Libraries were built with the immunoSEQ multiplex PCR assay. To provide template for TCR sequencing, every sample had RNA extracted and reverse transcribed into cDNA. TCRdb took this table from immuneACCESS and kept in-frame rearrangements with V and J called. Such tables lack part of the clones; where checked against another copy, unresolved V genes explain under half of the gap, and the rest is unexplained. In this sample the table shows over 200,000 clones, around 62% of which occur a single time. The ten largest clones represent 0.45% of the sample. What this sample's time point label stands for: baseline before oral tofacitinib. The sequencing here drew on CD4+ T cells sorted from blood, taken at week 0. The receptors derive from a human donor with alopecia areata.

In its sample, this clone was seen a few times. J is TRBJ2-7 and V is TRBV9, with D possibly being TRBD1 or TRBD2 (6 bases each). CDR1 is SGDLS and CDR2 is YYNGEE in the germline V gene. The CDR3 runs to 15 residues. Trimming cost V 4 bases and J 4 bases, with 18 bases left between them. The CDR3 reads CASSSGGGVGYEQYF. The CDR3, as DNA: TGTGCCAGCAGCTCCGGAGGGGGAGTAGGTTACGAGCAGTACTTC. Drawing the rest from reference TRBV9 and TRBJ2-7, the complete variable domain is DSGVTQTPKHLITATGQRVTLRCSPRSGDLSVYWYQQSLDQGLQFLIQYYNGEERAKGNILERFSAQQFPDLHSELNLSSLELGDSALYFCASSSGGGVGYEQYFGPGTRLTVT.

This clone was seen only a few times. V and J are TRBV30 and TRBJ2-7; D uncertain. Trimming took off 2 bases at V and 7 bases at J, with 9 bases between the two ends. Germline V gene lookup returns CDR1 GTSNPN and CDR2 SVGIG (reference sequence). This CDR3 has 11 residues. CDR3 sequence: CAWSSLLEQYF. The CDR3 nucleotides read TGTGCCTGGAGTTCCTTACTAGAGCAGTACTTC.

CDR3 protein: CASSYSWGQTDTQYF. CDR3 nucleotide sequence: TGTGCCAGCAGTTACTCCTGGGGACAGACAGATACGCAGTATTTT. This chain joins TRBV6-6 and TRBJ2-3; 7 bases align to TRBD1. CDR1 MNHNY and CDR2 SVGAGI come from the germline V gene (reference sequence). The CDR3 runs to 15 residues. Germline trimming cut 0 bases from V and 3 bases from J; bases unmatched to any gene: 3.

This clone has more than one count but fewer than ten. DNA of the CDR3: TGTGCCATCAGTGAGGGACACACCGTGGATGAGCAGTTCTTC. Its translation: CAISEGHTVDEQFF. This chain joins TRBV10-3 and TRBJ2-1; TRBD1 might be the D (5 bases). Deletions cut 2 bases from V and 8 bases from J, with 13 bases between. The CDR3 length is 14 residues. Germline assignment: CDR1 ENHRY and CDR2 SYGVKD.

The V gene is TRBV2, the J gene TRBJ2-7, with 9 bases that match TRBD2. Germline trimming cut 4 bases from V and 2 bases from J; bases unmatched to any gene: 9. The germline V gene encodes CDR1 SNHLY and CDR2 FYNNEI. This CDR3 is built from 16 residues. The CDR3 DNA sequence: TGTGCCAGCAGTGCCCCGCTAGCGGGGTCTACCTACGAGCAGTACTTC. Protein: CASSAPLAGSTYEQYF.

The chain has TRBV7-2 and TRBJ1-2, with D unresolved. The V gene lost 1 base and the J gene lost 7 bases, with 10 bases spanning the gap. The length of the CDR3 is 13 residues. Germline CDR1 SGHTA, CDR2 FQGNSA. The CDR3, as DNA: TGTGCCAGCAGCTTAGGGGTGTTGTCTGGCTACACCTTC. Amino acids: CASSLGVLSGYTF.

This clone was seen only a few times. This CDR3 reads CSVERQGVYEQYF. The CDR3 DNA sequence: TGCAGCGTTGAAAGGCAGGGGGTCTACGAGCAGTACTTC. The chain joins TRBV29-1 to TRBJ2-7; 7 bases align to TRBD1. CDR1 and CDR2 from the germline V gene are SQVTM and ANQGSEA. This CDR3 has 13 residues. Unmatched junction bases numbered 4, after V lost 2 bases and J lost 3 bases.

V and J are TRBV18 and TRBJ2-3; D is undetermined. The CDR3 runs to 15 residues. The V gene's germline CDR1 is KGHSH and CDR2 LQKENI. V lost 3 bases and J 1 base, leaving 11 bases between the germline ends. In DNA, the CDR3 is TGTGCCAGCTCACCCGTAGTTCGGGGCACAGATACGCAGTATTTT. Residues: CASSPVVRGTDTQYF.

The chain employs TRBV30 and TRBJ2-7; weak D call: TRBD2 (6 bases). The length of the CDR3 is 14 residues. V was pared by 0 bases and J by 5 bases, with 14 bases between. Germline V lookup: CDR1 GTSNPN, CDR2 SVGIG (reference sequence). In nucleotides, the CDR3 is TGTGCCTGGAGTGTTGGGGGGTACCCTAACGAGCAGTACTTC. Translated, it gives CAWSVGGYPNEQYF.